The 3 T cell receptor beta chains in this list originate from one sample, sequenced in a study of monozygotic twins with inflammatory bowel disease. From the 5' RACE reads, TCRdb lists one entry per CDR3 protein and no DNA. The table lists about 300,000 distinct CDR3 sequences. The sample taken for sequencing was blood. The source of these receptors is a human donor with ulcerative colitis or Crohn's disease, or a healthy co-twin of an affected twin (not recorded which).

The chain recombines TRBV9 with TRBJ2-7; TCRdb's D call of TRBD1 is untestable without DNA. This CDR3 region has 17 residues. The V gene's germline CDR1 is SGDLS and CDR2 YYNGEE. CDR3 sequence: CASSPRVMGPTYYEQYF. The variable domain in full, completed from reference TRBV9 and TRBJ2-7, reads DSGVTQTPKHLITATGQRVTLRCSPRSGDLSVYWYQQSLDQGLQFLIQYYNGEERAKGNILERFSAQQFPDLHSELNLSSLELGDSALYFCASSPRVMGPTYYEQYFGPGTRLTVT.

The chain has TRBV30 and TRBJ2-3; TCRdb outputs TRBD2, but without DNA this stays unchecked. The CDR3 has 14 residues. Germline V gene lookup returns CDR1 GTSNPN and CDR2 SVGIG (reference sequence). The CDR3 protein is CAWSGTLARDTQYF. Full variable domain (remainder filled in from reference TRBV30 and TRBJ2-3): SQTIHQWPATLVQPVGSPLSLECTVEGTSNPNLYWYRQAAGRGLQLLFYSVGIGQISSEVPQNLSASRPQDRQFILSSKKLLLSDSGFYLCAWSGTLARDTQYFGPGTRLTVL.

The genes are TRBV7-6 and TRBJ2-7; TCRdb reports TRBD1, a call that lacks DNA to check it against. The length of the CDR3 is 15 residues. The germline V gene encodes CDR1 SGHVS and CDR2 FNYEAQ. CDR3 loop: CASSFFTGPFYEQYF.